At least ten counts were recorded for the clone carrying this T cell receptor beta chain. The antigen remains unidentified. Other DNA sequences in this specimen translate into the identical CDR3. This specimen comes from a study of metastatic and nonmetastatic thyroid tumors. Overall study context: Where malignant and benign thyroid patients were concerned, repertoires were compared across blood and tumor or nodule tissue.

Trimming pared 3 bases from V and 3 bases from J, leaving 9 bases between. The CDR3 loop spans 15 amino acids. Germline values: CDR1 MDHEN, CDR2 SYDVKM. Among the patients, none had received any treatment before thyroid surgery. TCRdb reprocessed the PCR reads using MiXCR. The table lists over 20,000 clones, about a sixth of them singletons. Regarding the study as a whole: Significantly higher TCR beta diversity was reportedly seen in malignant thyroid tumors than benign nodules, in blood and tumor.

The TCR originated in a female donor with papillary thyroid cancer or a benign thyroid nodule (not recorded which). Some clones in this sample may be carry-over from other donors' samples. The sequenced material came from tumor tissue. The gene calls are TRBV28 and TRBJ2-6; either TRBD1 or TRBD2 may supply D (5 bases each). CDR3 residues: CASSFRGFGANVLTF. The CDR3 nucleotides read TGTGCCAGCAGTTTTCGGGGCTTTGGGGCCAACGTCCTGACTTTC. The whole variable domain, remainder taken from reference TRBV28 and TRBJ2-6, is DVKVTQSSRYLVKRTGEKVFLECVQDMDHENMFWYRQDPGLGLRLIYFSYDVKMKEKGDIPEGYSVSREKKERFSLILESASTNQTSMYLCASSFRGFGANVLTFGAGSRLTVL.